These T cell receptor beta chains were read from a single sample in a study of T cell responses to AZD1222 COVID-19 vaccine. Sequenced by immunoSEQ multiplex PCR; TCRdb stores in-frame clones only, minus some. This sample yields under 150,000 clones, of which approximately 87% are seen a single time; approximately 1.6% belongs to the top ten. The source was peripheral blood, collected 28 days after the second AZD1222 dose. These receptors were taken from an adult who received the AZD1222 COVID-19 vaccine. Each CDR3 is given with its conserved first and last residue. D genes are given only for firm matches. Some rows have no size entry. The others give once, few or many, or a class for an expanded clone.

D: -
size: -
V: TRBV28
J: TRBJ1-2
DNA: TGTGCCAGCAGTTTATATGGGGGGGGCTACACCTTC
CDR3: CASSLYGGGYTF

D: TRBD2
size: many
V: TRBV4-1
J: TRBJ2-7
DNA: TGCGCCAGCAGCCCGAGGACTAGCGGGTTCTACGAGCAGTACTTC
CDR3: CASSPRTSGFYEQYF

D: TRBD1
size: once
V: TRBV4-2
J: TRBJ2-2
DNA: TGTGCCAGCAGCCGAGACAGGGCCCCCGGGGAGCTGTTTTTT
CDR3: CASSRDRAPGELFF

D: TRBD1
size: -
V: TRBV5-1
J: TRBJ1-2
DNA: TGCGCCAGCAGTGTAGGGGGCTTCTATGGCTACACCTTC
CDR3: CASSVGGFYGYTF

D: -
size: -
V: TRBV7-9
J: TRBJ1-6
DNA: TGTGCCAGCAGCCCCATAGGGCCTTCACCCCTCCACTTT
CDR3: CASSPIGPSPLHF

D: -
size: -
V: TRBV19
J: TRBJ2-1
DNA: TGTGCCAGTAGTCCGGCCAAGGGCTCCTACAATGAGCAGTTCTTC
CDR3: CASSPAKGSYNEQFF

D: -
size: -
V: TRBV5-5
J: TRBJ1-4
DNA: TGTGCCAGCAGCGGCTGGGTGTCTAATGAAAAACTGTTTTTT
CDR3: CASSGWVSNEKLFF

D: -
size: -
V: TRBV5-8
J: TRBJ1-2
DNA: TGTGCCAGCAGCTTCCGGACAACGAATAACTATGGCTACACCTTC
CDR3: CASSFRTTNNYGYTF

D: -
size: -
V: TRBV5-1
J: TRBJ2-3
DNA: TGCGCCAGCAGCTCAATGGGTGCGGGGGCGGATACGCAGTATTTT
CDR3: CASSSMGAGADTQYF

D: -
size: -
V: TRBV30
J: TRBJ1-5
DNA: TGTGCCTGGAGTCTGGGCCCCGATCAGCCCCAGCATTTT
CDR3: CAWSLGPDQPQHF

D: -
size: -
V: TRBV11-2
J: TRBJ1-4
DNA: TGTGCCAGCAGTATCGGACAGCTAAATGAAAAACTGTTTTTT
CDR3: CASSIGQLNEKLFF

D: -
size: -
V: TRBV7-2
J: TRBJ2-2
DNA: TGTGCCAGCAGCTTAACAGGGTTGGACACCGGGGAGCTGTTTTTT
CDR3: CASSLTGLDTGELFF

D: -
size: -
V: TRBV15
J: TRBJ1-2
DNA: TGTGCCACCAGCATGGGTCCCCGGGGGACTTTGGGCGGCTACACCTTC
CDR3: CATSMGPRGTLGGYTF

D: TRBD1
size: -
V: TRBV3-1/TRBV3-2
J: TRBJ1-1
DNA: TGTGCCAGCAACCGACAGGGTGGGAGGACTGAAGCTTTCTTT
CDR3: CASNRQGGRTEAFF

D: -
size: -
V: TRBV24-1
J: TRBJ2-2
DNA: TGTGCCACCAGTGACCGGGCACGCACCGGGGAGCTGTTTTTT
CDR3: CATSDRARTGELFF

D: TRBD1
size: -
V: TRBV10-3
J: TRBJ1-1
DNA: TGTGCCATCAGTCAGACAGGGCGGACTGAAGCTTTCTTT
CDR3: CAISQTGRTEAFF

D: -
size: -
V: TRBV6-6
J: TRBJ2-2
DNA: TGTGCCAGCAGCGGGACTACAGGGTCTGGGGAGCTGTTTTTT
CDR3: CASSGTTGSGELFF

D: TRBD1
size: -
V: TRBV3-1/TRBV3-2
J: TRBJ1-4
DNA: TGTGCCAGCAGCCCCTGGGGACAGGGCACTGAAAAACTGTTTTTT
CDR3: CASSPWGQGTEKLFF

D: -
size: -
V: TRBV5-1
J: TRBJ1-1
DNA: TGCGCCAGCAGCTACCAAGACACTGAAGCTTTCTTT
CDR3: CASSYQDTEAFF

D: TRBD1
size: -
V: TRBV27
J: TRBJ1-6
DNA: TGTGCCAGCAGTTTGACAGGGGGCGATTCACCCCTCCACTTT
CDR3: CASSLTGGDSPLHF

D: -
size: -
V: TRBV4-1
J: TRBJ2-7
DNA: TGCGCCAGCAGCGCCCCAGGGCGTCTGTACGAGCAGTACTTC
CDR3: CASSAPGRLYEQYF

D: -
size: -
V: TRBV5-1
J: TRBJ1-4
DNA: TGCGCCAGCAGCTCGGCCCTCCAGAAGGAAAAACTGTTTTTT
CDR3: CASSSALQKEKLFF

D: TRBD2
size: -
V: TRBV28
J: TRBJ2-2
DNA: TGTGCCAGCAGTTTCGCTAGCGGGATCGGAAACACCGGGGAGCTGTTTTTT
CDR3: CASSFASGIGNTGELFF

D: TRBD2
size: -
V: TRBV5-1
J: TRBJ2-3
DNA: TGCGCCAGCAGCCTGGGACTAGCGGGAGGGCTGGATACGCAGTATTTT
CDR3: CASSLGLAGGLDTQYF

D: -
size: -
V: TRBV7-2
J: TRBJ1-4
DNA: TGTGCCAGCAGCTTTCGGGGAAGGGGTGAAAAACTGTTTTTT
CDR3: CASSFRGRGEKLFF

D: -
size: -
V: TRBV28
J: TRBJ1-2
DNA: TGTGCCAGCAGTTTACCCCTGGGGAAGGCGGACTATGGCTACACCTTC
CDR3: CASSLPLGKADYGYTF

D: -
size: -
V: TRBV3-1/TRBV3-2
J: TRBJ1-1
DNA: TGTGCCAGCAGCCTCAGTAATGGGGATGCTTTCTTT
CDR3: CASSLSNGDAFF

D: TRBD1
size: -
V: TRBV3-1/TRBV3-2
J: TRBJ1-2
DNA: TGTGCCAGCAGCCAAAGTCAGGGACAGTCCTATGGCTACACCTTC
CDR3: CASSQSQGQSYGYTF

D: TRBD2
size: -
V: TRBV5-4
J: TRBJ2-1
DNA: TGTGCCAGCGGGCCGACTAGCGGGAGTCGGAATGAGCAGTTCTTC
CDR3: CASGPTSGSRNEQFF

D: -
size: once
V: TRBV30
J: TRBJ2-2
DNA: TGTGCCTGGAGTGTACCCCCGAACACCGGGGAGCTGTTTTTT
CDR3: CAWSVPPNTGELFF

D: -
size: -
V: TRBV12-3/TRBV12-4
J: TRBJ1-2
DNA: TGTGCCAGCAGTTCCTCCTATGGCTACACCTTC
CDR3: CASSSSYGYTF

D: TRBD2
size: -
V: TRBV7-6
J: TRBJ2-6
DNA: TGTGCCAGCAGCTTAGTGATGGGAGGGGTAAACGTCCTGACTTTC
CDR3: CASSLVMGGVNVLTF

D: -
size: -
V: TRBV28
J: TRBJ2-7
DNA: TGTGCCAGCAGTGGACAGCTTCCCTACGAGCAGTACTTC
CDR3: CASSGQLPYEQYF

D: TRBD1
size: -
V: TRBV18
J: TRBJ1-1
DNA: TGTGCCAGCTCACCACCGATTTGGGACAGTGAAGCTTTCTTT
CDR3: CASSPPIWDSEAFF

D: -
size: -
V: TRBV4-3
J: TRBJ1-1
DNA: TGCGCCAGCAGCCAGATGGGGCCTGGGGGCACTGAAGCTTTCTTT
CDR3: CASSQMGPGGTEAFF

D: -
size: -
V: TRBV7-2
J: TRBJ1-6
DNA: TGTGCCAGCCTCCAAGCCTTAGCTGATAATTCACCCCTCCACTTT
CDR3: CASLQALADNSPLHF

D: -
size: once
V: TRBV4-3
J: TRBJ1-4
DNA: TGCGCCAGCAGCCAAGATCCTGTTGGGGGACCTTATGGAAAACTGTTTTTT
CDR3: CASSQDPVGGPYGKLFF

D: TRBD2
size: once
V: TRBV7-2
J: TRBJ2-2
DNA: TGTGCCAGCAGCAGGACTAGCGGGATTCACACCGGGGAGCTGTTTTTT
CDR3: CASSRTSGIHTGELFF

D: -
size: -
V: TRBV21-1
J: TRBJ1-5
DNA: TGTGCCAGCAGCAAAGTTGAGGGCCCTTATAGCAATCAGCCCCAGCATTTT
CDR3: CASSKVEGPYSNQPQHF

D: -
size: -
V: TRBV5-1
J: TRBJ2-1
DNA: TGCGCCAGCAGCTTAGAAGCGGGCAACAATGAGCAGTTCTTC
CDR3: CASSLEAGNNEQFF

D: -
size: few
V: TRBV2
J: TRBJ1-5
DNA: TGTGCCAGCAGACGCGGGATCAATCAGCCCCAGCATTTT
CDR3: CASRRGINQPQHF

D: -
size: -
V: TRBV2
J: TRBJ1-2
DNA: TGTGCCAGCAGTGACTCTCAAAGTCGGTATGGCTACACCTTC
CDR3: CASSDSQSRYGYTF

D: TRBD2
size: few
V: TRBV25-1
J: TRBJ2-5
DNA: TGTGCCAGTCGACTAAGCGGGAGTCACGAGACCCAGTACTTC
CDR3: CASRLSGSHETQYF